This T cell receptor (beta chain) was retrieved from a study of siplizumab effects on memory and regulatory T cells. On this clone itself: Its specificity is unknown.

This table comes from immunoSEQ multiplex PCR, and its TCRdb copy is limited to in-frame clones, with some not included. Of about 94,000 clones listed, 94% were seen once; the top ten hold roughly 0.29%. Study conclusions and caveats: The authors could not assign a naive or memory phenotype to roughly 80-96% of proliferating CD4+ or CD8+ clones. The study did not confirm that proliferating Tregs from siplizumab cultures were suppressive. Mean Treg-derived proportions of mappable alloreactive CD4+ clones were approximately 69% for siplizumab and 26.9% for controls.

This CDR3 contains 13 residues. The trim removed 7 bases at V and 10 bases at J, leaving 7 bases unmatched. Germline lookup yields CDR1 ENHRY and CDR2 SYGVKD. The receptor's source is a human donor in good health. The sample taken for sequencing was non-Treg CD4+ T cells sorted from blood. The chain carries TRBV10-3 and TRBJ1-6, with 7 bases lining up with TRBD1. The CDR3 reads CAIKTGTESPLHF. The CDR3 DNA follows: TGTGCCATCAAGACCGGGACAGAGTCACCCCTCCACTTT.